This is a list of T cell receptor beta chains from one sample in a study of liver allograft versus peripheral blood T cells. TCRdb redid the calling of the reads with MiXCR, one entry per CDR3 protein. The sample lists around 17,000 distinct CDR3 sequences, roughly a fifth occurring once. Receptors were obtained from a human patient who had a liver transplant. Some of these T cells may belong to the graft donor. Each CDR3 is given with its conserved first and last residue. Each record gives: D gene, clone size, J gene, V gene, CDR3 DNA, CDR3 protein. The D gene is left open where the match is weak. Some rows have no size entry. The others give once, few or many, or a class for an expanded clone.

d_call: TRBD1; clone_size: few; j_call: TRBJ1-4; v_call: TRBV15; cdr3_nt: TGTGCCACCAGCAGGCTGAGATCCCGGGACAGGGTTATTGATGAAAAACTGTTTTTT; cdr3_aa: CATSRLRSRDRVIDEKLFF
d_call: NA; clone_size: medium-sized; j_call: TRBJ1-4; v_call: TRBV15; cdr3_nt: TGTGCCACCAGCAGAGAGGGTGGGGGGGCGAGGAACGGAAAACTGTTTTTT; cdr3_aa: CATSREGGGARNGKLFF
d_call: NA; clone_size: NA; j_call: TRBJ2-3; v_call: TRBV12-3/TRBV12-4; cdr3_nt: TGTGCCAGCAGTTTAGCTCGCACAGATACGCAGTATTTT; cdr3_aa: CASSLARTDTQYF
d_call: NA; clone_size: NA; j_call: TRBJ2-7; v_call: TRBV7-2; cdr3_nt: TGTGCCAGCAGTCCCCTTCGGAACCGGGACGAGCAGTACTTC; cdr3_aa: CASSPLRNRDEQYF
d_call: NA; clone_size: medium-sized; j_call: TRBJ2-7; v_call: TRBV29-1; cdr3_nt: TGCAGCGTGGGCGCTCGCTGGGGATCCTACGAGCAGTACTTC; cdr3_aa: CSVGARWGSYEQYF
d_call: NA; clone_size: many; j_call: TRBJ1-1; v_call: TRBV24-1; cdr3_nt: TGTGCCACCAGTCCAAATACCATGGGAGGGCCGAGTGACACTGAAGCTTTCTTT; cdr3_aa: CATSPNTMGGPSDTEAFF
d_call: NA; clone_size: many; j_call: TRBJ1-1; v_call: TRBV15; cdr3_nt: TGTGCCACCAGCAGAGATGGGGGGGCCACTGAAGCTTTCTTT; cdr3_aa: CATSRDGGATEAFF
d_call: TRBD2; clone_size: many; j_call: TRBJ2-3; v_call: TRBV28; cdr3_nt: TGTGCCAGCAGTCTTGCCCAAGCGGGAGGGTGGAAAGATACGCAGTATTTT; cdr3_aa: CASSLAQAGGWKDTQYF
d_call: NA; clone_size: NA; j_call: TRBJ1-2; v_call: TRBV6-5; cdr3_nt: TGTGCCAGCAGTTACTCGGCAGCGGCGGGGGGGGGCTACACCTTC; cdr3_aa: CASSYSAAAGGGYTF
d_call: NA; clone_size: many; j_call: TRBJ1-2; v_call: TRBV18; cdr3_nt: TGTGCCAGCTCACCCCCCTTTGAGGACAATGGCTACACCTTC; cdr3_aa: CASSPPFEDNGYTF
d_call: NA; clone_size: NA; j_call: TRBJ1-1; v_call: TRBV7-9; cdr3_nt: TGTGCCAGCAGCTTAGTAGCATTAGGGAACACTGAAGCTTTCTTT; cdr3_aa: CASSLVALGNTEAFF
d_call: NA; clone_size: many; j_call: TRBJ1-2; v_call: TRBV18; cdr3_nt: TGTGCCAGCTCACCACAGGGGGGGATCTATGGCTACACCTTC; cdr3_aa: CASSPQGGIYGYTF
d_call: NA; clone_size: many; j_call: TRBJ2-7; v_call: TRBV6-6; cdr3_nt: TGTGCCAGCAGCGACAGCCAAGCCTACGAGCAGTACTTC; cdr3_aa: CASSDSQAYEQYF
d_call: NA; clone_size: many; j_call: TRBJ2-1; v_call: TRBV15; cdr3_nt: TGTGCCACCAGCAGAGATGCGGGCTCCTACAATGAGCAGTTCTTC; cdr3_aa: CATSRDAGSYNEQFF
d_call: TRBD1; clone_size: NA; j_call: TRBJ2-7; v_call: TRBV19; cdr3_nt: TGTGCCAGTAGTCTTCCTGGACAGGGCCCCTACGAGCAGTACTTC; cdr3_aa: CASSLPGQGPYEQYF
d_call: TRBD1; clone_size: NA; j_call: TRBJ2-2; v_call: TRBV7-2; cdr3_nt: TGTGCCAGCAGCTTCAGGGGGCGCACCGGGGAGCTGTTTTTT; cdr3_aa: CASSFRGRTGELFF
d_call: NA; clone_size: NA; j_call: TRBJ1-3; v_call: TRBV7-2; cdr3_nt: TGTGCCAGCAGCGCTAGACCGATAGGGTGGGAAAACTCTGGAAACACCATATATTTT; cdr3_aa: CASSARPIGWENSGNTIYF
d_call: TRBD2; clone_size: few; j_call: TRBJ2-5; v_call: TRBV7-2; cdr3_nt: TGTGCCAGCAGCTTAGGACTAGCGGGGGGTACCCAAGAGACCCAGTACTTC; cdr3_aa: CASSLGLAGGTQETQYF
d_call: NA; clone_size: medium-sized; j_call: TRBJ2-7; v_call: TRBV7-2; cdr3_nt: TGTGCCAGCAGCCGGAGCGTAGGGGGCTACGAGCAGTACTTC; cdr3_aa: CASSRSVGGYEQYF
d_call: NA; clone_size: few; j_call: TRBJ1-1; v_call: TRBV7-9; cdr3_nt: TGTGCCAGCAGTTTCCGGGGGCGGAACACTGAAGCTTTCTTT; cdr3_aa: CASSFRGRNTEAFF
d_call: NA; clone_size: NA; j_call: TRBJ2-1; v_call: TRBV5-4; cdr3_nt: TGTGCCAGCAGGAATAGCGGTTTTCTATACAATGAGCAGTTCTTC; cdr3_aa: CASRNSGFLYNEQFF
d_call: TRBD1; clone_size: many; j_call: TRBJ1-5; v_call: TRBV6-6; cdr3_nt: TGTGCCAGCAGTCCGACAGGGGGCAATCAGCCCCAGCATTTT; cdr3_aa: CASSPTGGNQPQHF
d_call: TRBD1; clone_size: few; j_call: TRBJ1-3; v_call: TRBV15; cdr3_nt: TGTGCCACCAGCTATGGGACAGCCTCTGGAAACACCATATATTTT; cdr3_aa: CATSYGTASGNTIYF
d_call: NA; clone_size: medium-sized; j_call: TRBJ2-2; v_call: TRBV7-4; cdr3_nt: TGTGCCAGCAGCTCACAGGGTGGGAACACCGGGGAGCTGTTTTTT; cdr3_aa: CASSSQGGNTGELFF
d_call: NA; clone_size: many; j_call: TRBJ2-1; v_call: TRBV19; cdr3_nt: TGTGCCAGTAATGATAAAGGCAGGGTCAATGAGCAGTTCTTC; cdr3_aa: CASNDKGRVNEQFF
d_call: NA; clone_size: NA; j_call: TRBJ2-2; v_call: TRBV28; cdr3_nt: TGTGCCAGCAGTTTCGGAGGACTAACTAACACCGGGGAGCTGTTTTTT; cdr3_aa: CASSFGGLTNTGELFF
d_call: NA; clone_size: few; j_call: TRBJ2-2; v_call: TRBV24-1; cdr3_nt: TGTGCCACCAGTGGAAGGGGGAACACCGGGGAGCTGTTTTTT; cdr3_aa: CATSGRGNTGELFF
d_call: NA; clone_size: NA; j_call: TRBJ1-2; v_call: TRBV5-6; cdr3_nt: TGTGCCAGCAGCCAGCCGACAGACGGCTATGGCTACACCTTC; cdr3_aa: CASSQPTDGYGYTF
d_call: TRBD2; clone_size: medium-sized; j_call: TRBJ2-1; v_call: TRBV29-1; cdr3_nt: TGCAGCGTTGGCATAGCGGGGAATGAGCAGTTCTTC; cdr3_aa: CSVGIAGNEQFF
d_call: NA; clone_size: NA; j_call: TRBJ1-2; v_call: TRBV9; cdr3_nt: TGTGCCAGCAGCCCCCGCCGTAGTGACTCCGCGGCTCAACCCTATTATGGCTACACCTTC; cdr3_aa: CASSPRRSDSAAQPYYGYTF
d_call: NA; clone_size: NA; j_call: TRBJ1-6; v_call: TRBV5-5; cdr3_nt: TGTGCCAGCAGACCGGACGGGAATTCACCCCTCCACTTT; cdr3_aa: CASRPDGNSPLHF
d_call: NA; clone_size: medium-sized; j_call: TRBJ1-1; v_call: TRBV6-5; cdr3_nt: TGTGCCAGCAGAATGCAGGGCAGTTACACTGAAGCTTTCTTT; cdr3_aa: CASRMQGSYTEAFF
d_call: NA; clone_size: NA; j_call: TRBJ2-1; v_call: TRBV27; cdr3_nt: TGTGCCAGCAGTTTGGTACAGGGCCATGAGCAGTTCTTC; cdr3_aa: CASSLVQGHEQFF
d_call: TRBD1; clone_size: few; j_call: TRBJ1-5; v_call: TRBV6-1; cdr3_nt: TGTGCCAGCAGTGAGGGGGCAGGGGGCAGTCGTAGCAATCAGCCCCAGCATTTT; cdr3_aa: CASSEGAGGSRSNQPQHF
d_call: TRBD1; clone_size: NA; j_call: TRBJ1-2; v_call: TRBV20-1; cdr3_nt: TGCAGTGCAAAACCCGGGACAGGGGAATTTGGCTACACCTTC; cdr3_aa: CSAKPGTGEFGYTF
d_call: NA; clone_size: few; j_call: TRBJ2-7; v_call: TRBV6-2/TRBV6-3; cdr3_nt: TGTGCCAGACCCCGGACGGACTCCTACGAGCAGTACTTC; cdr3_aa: CARPRTDSYEQYF
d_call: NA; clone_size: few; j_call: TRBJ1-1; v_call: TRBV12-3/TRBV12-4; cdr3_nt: TGTGCCAGCAGTTTATCTGCGGGAGGAGCTTTCTTT; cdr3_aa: CASSLSAGGAFF
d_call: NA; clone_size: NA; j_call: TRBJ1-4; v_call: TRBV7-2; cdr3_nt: TGTGCCAGCAGCGGACGGAGGGATGAAAAACTGTTTTTT; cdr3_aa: CASSGRRDEKLFF
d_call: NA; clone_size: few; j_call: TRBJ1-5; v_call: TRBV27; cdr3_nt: TGTGCCAGCAACCCCGTTTTTAGCAATCAGCCCCAGCATTTT; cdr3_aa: CASNPVFSNQPQHF
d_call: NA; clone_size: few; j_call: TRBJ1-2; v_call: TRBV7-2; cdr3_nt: TGTGCCAGCAGCATAACCAGGGGTTCGATCGGGTATGGCTACACCTTC; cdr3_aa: CASSITRGSIGYGYTF
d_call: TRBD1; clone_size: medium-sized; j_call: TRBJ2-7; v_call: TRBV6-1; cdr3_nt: TGTGCCAGCAGTGAAATAAGTACGAGGACAGGGAGAGATTACGAGCAGTACTTC; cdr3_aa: CASSEISTRTGRDYEQYF
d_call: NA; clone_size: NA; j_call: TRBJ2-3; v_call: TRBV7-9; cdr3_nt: TGTGCCAGCAGCCTTCCGGGCTACACGCAGTATTTT; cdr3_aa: CASSLPGYTQYF
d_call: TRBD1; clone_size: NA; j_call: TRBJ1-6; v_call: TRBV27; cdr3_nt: TGTGCCAGCAGAGAACAGGGGGCAAATTCACCCCTCCACTTT; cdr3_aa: CASREQGANSPLHF
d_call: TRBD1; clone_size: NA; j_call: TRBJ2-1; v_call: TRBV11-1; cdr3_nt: TGTGCCAGCAGCCCCCGGACAGGGGGGGCCTACAATGAGCAGTTCTTC; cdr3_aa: CASSPRTGGAYNEQFF
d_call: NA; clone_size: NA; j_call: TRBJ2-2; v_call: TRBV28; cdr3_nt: TGTGCCAGCAGCCGCCTGGGGGTCGGGGAGCTGTTTTTT; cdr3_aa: CASSRLGVGELFF
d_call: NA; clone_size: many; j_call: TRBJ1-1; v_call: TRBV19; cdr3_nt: TGTGCCAGCCGAAGCGGGGGTCCCCGGGACACTGAAGCTTTCTTT; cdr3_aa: CASRSGGPRDTEAFF
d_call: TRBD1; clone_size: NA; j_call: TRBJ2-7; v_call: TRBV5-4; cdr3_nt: TGTGCCAGCAGCTTGGGAGGGACAGGGGGGGGCTACGAGCAGTACTTC; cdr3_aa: CASSLGGTGGGYEQYF
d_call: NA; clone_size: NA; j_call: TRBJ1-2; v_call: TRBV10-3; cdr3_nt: TGTGCCAGCGCCTCGGGGCAGGTGAACTATGGCTACACCTTC; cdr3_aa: CASASGQVNYGYTF
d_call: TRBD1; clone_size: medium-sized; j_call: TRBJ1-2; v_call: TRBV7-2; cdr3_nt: TGTGCCAGCAGCCCCCGGGACAGGGGCAGCGGCTACACCTTC; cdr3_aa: CASSPRDRGSGYTF
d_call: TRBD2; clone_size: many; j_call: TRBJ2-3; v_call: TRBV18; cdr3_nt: TGTGCCAGCTCACCACTTACTAGCGGGGGGGCTTTGAGCACAGATACGCAGTATTTT; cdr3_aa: CASSPLTSGGALSTDTQYF
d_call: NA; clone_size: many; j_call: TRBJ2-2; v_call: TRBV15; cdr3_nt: TGTGCCACCAGCAGAGATTTCGCCTACGCCGGGGAGCTGTTTTTT; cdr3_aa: CATSRDFAYAGELFF
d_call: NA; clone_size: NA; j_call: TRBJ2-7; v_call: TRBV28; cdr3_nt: TGTGCCAGCAGTTCCTCGCTTAAGGGAGGTCTCGACGAGCAGTACTTC; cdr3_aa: CASSSSLKGGLDEQYF
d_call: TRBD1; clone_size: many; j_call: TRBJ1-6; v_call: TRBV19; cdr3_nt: TGTGCCAGTAGTCAGACAGGGAGCTCACCCCTCCACTTT; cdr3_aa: CASSQTGSSPLHF
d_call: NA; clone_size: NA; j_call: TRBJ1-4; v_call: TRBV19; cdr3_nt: TGTGCCAGTAGCAGGGACTCAAGGCTGAAGAAACTGTTTTTT; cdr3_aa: CASSRDSRLKKLFF
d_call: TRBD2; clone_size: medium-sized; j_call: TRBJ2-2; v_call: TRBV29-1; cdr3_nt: TGCAGCGTTGTTCCTAGCGGGAACACCGGGGAGCTGTTTTTT; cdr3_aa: CSVVPSGNTGELFF
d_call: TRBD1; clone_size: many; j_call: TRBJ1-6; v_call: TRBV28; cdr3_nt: TGTGCCACCCTCGGAGGGGGCGTTTGGTCACCCCTCCACTTT; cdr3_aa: CATLGGGVWSPLHF
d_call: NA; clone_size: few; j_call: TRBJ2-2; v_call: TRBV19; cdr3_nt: TGTGCCAGTAGTATGGACTACGCGAACACCGGGGAGCTGTTTTTT; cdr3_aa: CASSMDYANTGELFF